The 28 T cell receptor beta chains presented below share a single source sample, sequenced in a study of cytomegalovirus exposure and HLA in healthy donors. PCR employed 60 Vbeta and 13 Jbeta primers. Produced via immunoSEQ multiplex PCR; TCRdb's table is partial and in-frame only. The top ten hold roughly 6.4% of the sample, which has under 150,000 clones, around 10% seen once. The source material was PBMCs. Source of these receptors: a middle-aged woman in good health and CMV-seropositive.

The chain is built from TRBV5-1 and TRBJ2-7, with D tentatively TRBD2 (5 bases). Deletions cut 2 bases from V and 0 bases from J, with 9 bases between. This CDR3 contains 14 residues. CDR1 SGHRS and CDR2 YFSETQ come from the germline V gene. This chain's CDR3 is CASSFGGTSYEQYF. CDR3 sequence (DNA): TGCGCCAGCAGCTTTGGAGGTACCTCCTACGAGCAGTACTTC. The entire variable domain, with the rest obtained from reference TRBV5-1 and TRBJ2-7, is as follows: KAGVTQTPRYLIKTRGQQVTLSCSPISGHRSVSWYQQTPGQGLQFLFEYFSETQRNKGNFPGRFSGRQFSNSRSEMNVSTLELGDSALYLCASSFGGTSYEQYFGPGTRLTVT.

This clone showed up just a few times. The chain employs TRBV5-4 and TRBJ1-1; 7 bases map to TRBD1. With 7 bases clipped from V and 3 bases from J, the junction kept 12 bases outside the gene matches. Germline CDR1 and CDR2: SGHNT and YYREEE (reference sequence). The CDR3 loop spans 15 amino acids. The CDR3 reads CASSLLQGGDTEAFF. In DNA form, the CDR3 reads TGTGCCAGCTCCCTTCTCCAGGGGGGAGACACTGAAGCTTTCTTT.

Only a few counts were recorded for this clone. J is TRBJ2-7 and V is TRBV7-9, with 7 nucleotides matching TRBD1. Looked up from germline, CDR1 is SEHNR and CDR2 is FQNEAQ (reference sequence). The CDR3 sequence is 15 residues long. V dropped 4 bases and J dropped 3; count of bases not matched to a gene: 9. DNA for the CDR3: TGTGCCAGCAGCTCGACCCTCACAGGGGACTACGAGCAGTACTTC. This translates into CASSSTLTGDYEQYF.

This clone was counted a few times. The chain is built from TRBV7-8 and TRBJ2-3; 14 nucleotides match TRBD2. Germline trimming cut 5 bases from V and 4 bases from J; bases unmatched to any gene: 5. CDR3 size: 16 residues. The germline gives CDR1 SGHVS, CDR2 FQNEAQ. Here the CDR3 reads CASSVRTSGGSDTQYF. The CDR3 nucleotides are TGTGCCAGCAGCGTCCGGACTAGCGGGGGGTCAGATACGCAGTATTTT.

CDR3: CSVSGTSEAGELFF. The CDR3 bases are TGCAGCGTCTCCGGGACTAGCGAGGCCGGGGAGCTGTTTTTT. The J gene is TRBJ2-2, the V gene TRBV29-1; 10 bases fit TRBD2. J was trimmed by 6 bases and V by 6 bases; bases with no gene match: 7. Germline V CDR1 and CDR2: SQVTM, ANQGSEA. The CDR3 is 14 amino acids.

This clone appeared a few times. The rearrangement joins TRBV18 to TRBJ2-4; 9 nucleotides align to TRBD2. CDR1 and CDR2 from the germline V gene are KGHSH and LQKENI. This CDR3 is 14 amino acids long. The V and J ends lost 4 bases and 5 bases, in that order; junction bases with no gene match: 3. This CDR3 is CASSRLAGENIQYF. DNA for the CDR3: TGTGCCAGCTCACGCTTAGCGGGGGAAAACATTCAGTACTTC.

This CDR3 reads CASSLQVGGAETQYF. The CDR3 nucleotides are TGTGCCAGCAGCTTACAAGTCGGGGGGGCGGAGACCCAGTACTTC. The chain carries TRBV7-2 and TRBJ2-5, with 8 bases lining up with TRBD2. The CDR3 covers 15 residues. CDR1 and CDR2 from the germline V gene are SGHTA and FQGNSA. Unmatched junction bases numbered 7, after V lost 2 bases and J lost 5 bases.

This clone came up a few times. V and J are TRBV29-1 and TRBJ1-4; 7 bases agree with TRBD1. V was clipped by 3 bases and J by 7 bases; unmatched bases: 5. This CDR3 has 13 amino acids. The germline V gene has CDR1 SQVTM and CDR2 ANQGSEA. The DNA for the CDR3 is TGCAGCGTTGAGGGACAGTCGGGTGAAAAACTGTTTTTT. Amino acids: CSVEGQSGEKLFF.

In its sample, this clone was seen a few times. The genes are TRBV15 and TRBJ2-5; TRBD2 agrees at 9 bases. Trimming took 0 bases from V and 1 from J; bases not matched to a gene: 3. The germline V gene has CDR1 LNHNV and CDR2 YYDKDF (reference sequence). The CDR3 runs to 16 residues. The CDR3 is CATSREGAGGQETQYF. Written as DNA, the CDR3 is TGTGCCACCAGCAGAGAGGGAGCGGGGGGCCAAGAGACCCAGTACTTC.

V and J are TRBV29-1 and TRBJ2-7; 9 bases fit TRBD1. The CDR3 is 14 residues long. Germline assignment: CDR1 SQVTM and CDR2 ANQGSEA. Unmatched junction bases numbered 5, after V lost 1 base and J lost 4 bases. For the CDR3, the DNA is TGCAGCGTTGAAGGTCCCGGGACAGGGTACGAGCAGTACTTC. Translating it yields CSVEGPGTGYEQYF.

The gene calls are TRBV5-1 and TRBJ2-3; 11 bases line up with TRBD2. Germline-derived CDR1 and CDR2 are SGHRS and YFSETQ. The CDR3 sequence is 16 residues long. With 4 bases clipped from V and 2 bases from J, the junction kept 6 bases outside the gene matches. The CDR3 sequence: CASSPPLAGATDTQYF. CDR3 in DNA: TGCGCCAGCAGCCCTCCACTAGCGGGGGCCACAGATACGCAGTATTTT.

The chain carries TRBV7-9 and TRBJ2-7, with TRBD1 matching over 10 bases. Germline loops: CDR1 SEHNR, CDR2 FQNEAQ (reference sequence). This CDR3 contains 14 residues. Germline trimming cut 4 bases from V and 6 bases from J; bases unmatched to any gene: 6. In nucleotides, the CDR3 is TGTGCCAGCAGCTCGTGGGACAGGGGAGGCGAGCAGTACTTC. Its translation: CASSSWDRGGEQYF.

This clone appeared a few times. The chain has TRBV27 and TRBJ2-2, with D perhaps TRBD1 (6 bases). The CDR3 has 17 residues. Germline V lookup: CDR1 MNHEY, CDR2 SMNVEV (reference sequence). Between the trimmed V and J ends, which lost 5 bases and 3 bases, there was a span of 19 bases. CDR3 sequence: CASSLFPGHLDTGELFF. The CDR3 bases are TGTGCCAGCAGTCTTTTTCCGGGACACCTCGACACCGGGGAGCTGTTTTTT.

V is TRBV2 and J is TRBJ2-5; weak D call: TRBD2 (7 bases). CDR3 length equals 13 residues. Trimming removed 8 bases from V and 5 bases from J, with 15 bases in between. Germline-derived CDR1 and CDR2 are SNHLY and FYNNEI. The CDR3 sequence is CASQRGEGETQYF. The CDR3 nucleotides read TGTGCCAGCCAAAGGGGGGAGGGGGAGACCCAGTACTTC. The variable domain in full, with the rest retrieved from reference TRBV2 and TRBJ2-5, is EPEVTQTPSHQVTQMGQEVILRCVPISNHLYFYWYRQILGQKVEFLVSFYNNEISEKSEIFDDQFSVERPDGSNFTLKIRSTKLEDSAMYFCASQRGEGETQYFGPGTRLLVL.

The chain carries TRBV18 and TRBJ2-1; 7 bases align to TRBD1. The CDR3 spans 15 residues. Trimming removed 5 bases from V and 5 bases from J; junction bases left unmatched: 9. The germline CDR1 and CDR2 sequences are KGHSH and LQKENI. The CDR3 loop reads CASSKAGTADNEQFF. CDR3 DNA: TGTGCCAGCTCAAAAGCCGGGACAGCTGACAATGAGCAGTTCTTC. Full variable domain (missing parts from reference TRBV18 and TRBJ2-1): NAGVMQNPRHLVRRRGQEARLRCSPMKGHSHVYWYRQLPEEGLKFMVYLQKENIIDESGMPKERFSAEFPKEGPSILRIQQVVRGDSAAYFCASSKAGTADNEQFFGPGTRLTVL.

In its sample, this clone was seen a few times. The chain joins TRBV27 to TRBJ1-1, with 7 bases fitting TRBD1. The trim removed 6 bases at V and 3 bases at J, leaving 13 bases unmatched. CDR1 is MNHEY and CDR2 is SMNVEV in the germline V gene (reference sequence). This CDR3 has 16 amino acids. The CDR3 spells CASRRGETGKDTEAFF. The CDR3 bases are TGTGCCAGCAGGAGGGGAGAGACAGGGAAGGACACTGAAGCTTTCTTT.

This clone was counted between two and nine times. The chain has TRBV9 and TRBJ2-2; D is possibly TRBD2 (5 bases). This CDR3 is 15 amino acids long. V was shortened by 0 bases and J by 2 bases, with 8 bases between the two germline ends. CDR1 and CDR2 from the germline V gene are SGDLS and YYNGEE. Here the CDR3 reads CASSVGTANTGELFF. DNA of the CDR3: TGTGCCAGCAGCGTAGGGACTGCTAACACCGGGGAGCTGTTTTTT. Based on the CDR3 plus reference TRBV9 and TRBJ2-2, the full variable domain is DSGVTQTPKHLITATGQRVTLRCSPRSGDLSVYWYQQSLDQGLQFLIQYYNGEERAKGNILERFSAQQFPDLHSELNLSSLELGDSALYFCASSVGTANTGELFFGEGSRLTVL.

This clone was seen a few times. The chain employs TRBV6-1 and TRBJ1-6; D might be TRBD1 (6 bases). The CDR3 has 15 amino acids. V lost 4 bases to trimming and J lost 6 bases, with 13 bases between them. Germline V lookup: CDR1 MNHNS, CDR2 SASEGT. CDR3 sequence: CASSALDRANSPLHF. In DNA form, the CDR3 reads TGTGCCAGCAGTGCCCTGGACAGAGCTAATTCACCCCTCCACTTT.

CDR3 DNA sequence: TGTGCCAGCAGCCAATCCGGGACAGGGGGTCGAAGGAAGGGAAACACCATATATTTT. It encodes CASSQSGTGGRRKGNTIYF. This rearrangement joins TRBV4-2 to TRBJ1-3; 11 nucleotides align to TRBD1. The CDR3 is 19 amino acids. J lost 4 bases, V lost 2 bases, and 13 bases had no gene match. Germline CDR1 and CDR2: LGHNA and YNFKEQ.

The V gene is TRBV4-1, the J gene TRBJ1-2, with TRBD1 as a possible D gene (6 bases). The CDR3 is made up of 15 amino acids. V was clipped by 4 bases and J by 4 bases, with 16 bases between them. Germline V gene lookup returns CDR1 MGHRA and CDR2 YSYEKL. DNA for the CDR3: TGCGCCAGCAGCCTAGGGACATCTGATTTCTATGGCTACACCTTC. It yields the protein CASSLGTSDFYGYTF.

The chain employs TRBV5-1 and TRBJ2-2; D unresolved. The length of the CDR3 is 14 residues. Germline V gene lookup returns CDR1 SGHRS and CDR2 YFSETQ. Deletions cut 2 bases from V and 1 base from J, with 6 bases between. The CDR3 DNA is TGCGCCAGCAGCTTCGAGCAGAACACCGGGGAGCTGTTTTTT. The encoded protein is CASSFEQNTGELFF.

V gene TRBV7-2 combines with J gene TRBJ1-3; D unclear. The germline CDR1 and CDR2 sequences are SGHTA and FQGNSA. There are 16 residues in the CDR3. V was cut by 2 bases and J by 8 bases, with 19 bases left in between. CDR3 DNA: TGTGCCAGCAGCTTATTAGGACTTGGCGGACGGGACACCATATATTTT. The encoded protein is CASSLLGLGGRDTIYF.

In this sample, this clone turned up a few times. The chain combines TRBV6-5 with TRBJ1-2, with TRBD1 matching over 8 bases. Germline loops: CDR1 MNHEY, CDR2 SVGAGI. The CDR3 covers 14 residues. J lost 4 bases, V lost 6 bases, and 7 bases had no gene match. CDR3 amino acids: CASRDSGTGYGYTF. The CDR3 DNA reads as TGTGCCAGCAGGGACTCCGGGACAGGCTATGGCTACACCTTC.

This clone was observed a handful of times. The V gene is TRBV23-1, the J gene TRBJ2-3; TRBD1 is a possible D gene (5 bases). TRBV23-1 is filed as an ORF, its function uncertain. The CDR3 runs 16 residues. The V end was cut by 0 bases, the J end by 2 bases, with 12 bases between. The CDR3 region has the DNA TGCGCCAGCAGTCAATCGCCGCAGGGTATCACAGATACGCAGTATTTT. It translates to CASSQSPQGITDTQYF.

This clone was found a few times. The chain couples TRBV19 to TRBJ2-5; a possible D gene is TRBD2 (6 bases). The DNA end lines up better with TRBJ2-7; the J call may be wrong. Germline-derived CDR1 and CDR2 are LNHDA and SQIVND (reference sequence). The CDR3 loop spans 14 amino acids. CDR3 in DNA: TGTGCCAGTAGCCCGCCAGGGACTGGGTACGAGCAGTACTTC. This encodes CASSPPGTGYEQYF.

This clone was seen a handful of times. The rearrangement links TRBV7-7 to TRBJ2-5; D is perhaps TRBD2 (7 bases). V was pared by 8 bases and J by 3 bases, with 16 bases between. There are 14 residues in the CDR3. Germline V gene lookup returns CDR1 SSHAT and CDR2 FNYEAQ (reference sequence). The CDR3, as DNA: TGTGCCAGCGACGGCGGGGGCCCCAAAGAGACCCAGTACTTC. Residues: CASDGGGPKETQYF.

V usage is TRBV2 and J usage is TRBJ1-2; no clear D. The germline CDR1 and CDR2 sequences are SNHLY and FYNNEI. V was cut by 4 bases and J by 6 bases, with 12 bases left in between. The CDR3 length is 13 residues. CDR3 nucleotides: TGTGCCAGCAGTGGAGGGATCTGGGATGGCTACACCTTC. The encoded protein is CASSGGIWDGYTF.

The V call is TRBV29-1, the J call TRBJ1-4; D is unresolved. The germline CDR1 and CDR2 sequences are SQVTM and ANQGSEA. This CDR3 has 12 residues. With 7 bases removed from V and 8 bases from J, the gap between germline ends came to 14 bases. Here the CDR3 reads CSARTGREKLFF. DNA for the CDR3: TGCAGCGCCCGGACTGGTCGGGAAAAACTGTTTTTT. Using reference TRBV29-1 and TRBJ1-4 for the parts outside the CDR3, the full variable domain is SAVISQKPSRDICQRGTSLTIQCQVDSQVTMMFWYRQQPGQSLTLIATANQGSEATYESGFVIDKFPISRPNLTFSTLTVSNMSPEDSSIYLCSARTGREKLFFGSGTQLSVL.